This T cell receptor (beta chain) was observed in a study of blood T cell repertoires in COVID-19. Whole-study context: Specimens from acute and convalescent COVID-19 originated in the United States, Italy and Spain. The analysed material was cDNA or gDNA that came from T cells, B-cell-depleted T cells, or PBMCs.

Original analysis: Cell counts per sample came from amplifying reference gene primers. Sequencing was performed with immunoSEQ multiplex PCR; in TCRdb, only in-frame clones are kept and a portion is missing. V and J calls plus clone size are reproduced from that table; the DNA served to infer D and trimming. The top ten clones hold 8.9% of a sample with approximately 230,000 clones, 70% to 85% of them seen once. This CDR3 is built from 16 residues. V lost 2 bases and J lost 3; bases outside the gene matches: 6. Germline values: CDR1 SGHTA, CDR2 FQGTGA. This TCR was recovered from an older man with acute or convalescent COVID-19. The chain uses TRBV7-3 and TRBJ2-1, with 8 bases aligning to TRBD2. What was sequenced was peripheral blood. The CDR3 spells CASSLGSGRFYNEQFF. The CDR3 nucleotides are TGTGCCAGCAGCTTAGGGAGCGGGAGATTCTACAATGAGCAGTTCTTC.